Below, 20 T cell receptor beta chains from the same sample are listed, as sequenced in a study of T cell repertoires in cytomegalovirus infection. In TCRdb, the reads were re-called with MiXCR into one record per CDR3 protein. This sample yields about 920,000 distinct CDR3 sequences, of which 31% are seen a single time; 13% belongs to the top ten. For these receptors, no antigen is known. The sequenced sample was cultured CD8+ T cells from PBMCs, obtained from culture after CMV antigen stimulation. These receptors all come from a human donor in good health (CMV status not recorded). Some clones in this sample may be carry-over from other donors' samples.

This clonotype has just a few counts. The chain is built from TRBV27 and TRBJ1-1, with 7 bases fitting TRBD1. V gave up 10 bases and J gave up 3 bases; unmatched junction bases: 11. Germline V lookup: CDR1 MNHEY, CDR2 SMNVEV (reference sequence). The CDR3 contains 14 residues. DNA of the CDR3: TGTGCCACGAGTAGGGGGCCCGTAGACACTGAAGCTTTCTTT. Its translation is CATSRGPVDTEAFF.

This clonotype has only a few counts. The chain is built from TRBV6-1 and TRBJ2-7, with TRBD1 as a possible D gene (5 bases). The V and J ends lost 7 bases and 0 bases respectively, with 7 bases between them. The CDR3 has 12 amino acids. CDR1 MNHNS and CDR2 SASEGT come from the germline V gene. CDR3 bases: TGTGCCAGCATTGACAGCTCCTACGAGCAGTACTTC. Translating gives CASIDSSYEQYF.

This chain links TRBV7-3 with TRBJ2-3; possibly TRBD1 for D (5 bases). Between the trimmed V and J ends, which lost 8 bases and 1 base, there was a span of 16 bases. From germline, CDR1 is SGHTA and CDR2 FQGTGA. CDR3 length: 15 amino acids. The CDR3 nucleotides are TGTGCCAGCTCTGCGGAAGGGGCTCGCACAGATACGCAGTATTTT. It codes for CASSAEGARTDTQYF.

This rearrangement joins TRBV10-3 to TRBJ2-5; D is unresolved. This CDR3 spans 12 amino acids. Trimming cost V 7 bases and J 4 bases, with 10 bases left between them. Germline lookup yields CDR1 ENHRY and CDR2 SYGVKD. This CDR3 reads CAIMEPPETQYF. Here the CDR3 DNA reads TGTGCCATCATGGAGCCACCAGAGACCCAGTACTTC.

The V call is TRBV6-2 or TRBV6-3, the J call TRBJ2-3; 9 bases match TRBD1. V lost 0 bases, J lost 4 bases, and 5 bases stayed unmatched. The CDR3 is 16 amino acids. CDR1 and CDR2 from the germline V gene are MNHEY and SVGEGT. CDR3 sequence reads: CASSYSKGQGSDTQYF. The CDR3 nucleotides are TGTGCCAGCAGTTACTCGAAAGGACAGGGGTCAGATACGCAGTATTTT.

This chain links TRBV6-5 with TRBJ2-2; D is unclear. Germline CDR1 is MNHEY and CDR2 is SVGAGI. The CDR3 consists of 15 residues. Trimming shortened V by 0 bases and J by 3 bases, and 8 bases separated the two germline ends. The CDR3 spells CASSYSLTDTGELFF. CDR3 coding DNA: TGTGCCAGCAGTTACTCCCTGACGGACACCGGGGAGCTGTTTTTT.

The chain joins TRBV29-1 to TRBJ2-7; 9 nucleotides match TRBD2. CDR1 SQVTM and CDR2 ANQGSEA come from the germline V gene. The CDR3 is 13 amino acids. CDR3: CSEKRGETYEQYV. In DNA, the CDR3 is TGCAGTGAGAAGCGGGGGGAAACCTACGAGCAGTACGTC.

The genes are TRBV7-6 and TRBJ2-1; possible D gene TRBD2, 5 bases. Germline V gene lookup returns CDR1 SGHVS and CDR2 FNYEAQ. The V and J ends lost 0 bases and 8 bases respectively, with 8 bases between them. The CDR3 loop spans 13 amino acids. The CDR3 nucleotides are TGTGCCAGCAGCTTAGCAGGGAGCGATGAGCAGTTCTTC. Protein sequence: CASSLAGSDEQFF.

The chain recombines TRBV6-2 or TRBV6-3 with TRBJ2-1; D may match TRBD1 or TRBD2 (5 bases each). Germline CDR1 MNHEY, CDR2 SVGEGT. The length of the CDR3 is 16 residues. V shed 0 bases and J shed 9 bases, with 18 bases lying between them. The CDR3 reads CASSYSPSGPETEQFF. The CDR3 DNA is TGTGCCAGCAGTTACTCCCCATCGGGGCCGGAGACTGAGCAGTTCTTC.

The count of this clonotype is one. The chain combines TRBV2 with TRBJ1-1; no reliable D call. Trimming took 2 bases from V and 3 from J, leaving 13 bases between them. Per the germline V gene, CDR1 is SNHLY and CDR2 is FYNNEI. The CDR3 has 15 amino acids. The CDR3 loop reads CASSEMGRKDTEAFF. The CDR3 region has the DNA TGTGCCAGCAGTGAAATGGGCAGGAAGGACACTGAAGCTTTCTTT. Drawing the rest from reference TRBV2 and TRBJ1-1, the complete variable domain is EPEVTQTPSHQVTQMGQEVILRCVPISNHLYFYWYRQILGQKVEFLVSFYNNEISEKSEIFDDQFSVERPDGSNFTLKIRSTKLEDSAMYFCASSEMGRKDTEAFFGQGTRLTVV.

In its sample, this clonotype was seen once. The chain combines TRBV15 with TRBJ1-5; no clear D. Germline CDR1 LNHNV, CDR2 YYDKDF (reference sequence). The V and J ends lost 0 bases and 2 bases respectively, with 14 bases between them. The CDR3 is made up of 17 amino acids. CDR3 DNA sequence: TGTGCCACCAGCAGAGACCCCAAAGAATTCGGCAATCAGCCCCAGCATTTT. Translated, it gives CATSRDPKEFGNQPQHF. Complete variable domain (other parts from reference TRBV15 and TRBJ1-5): DAMVIQNPRYQVTQFGKPVTLSCSQTLNHNVMYWYQQKSSQAPKLLFHYYDKDFNNEADTPDNFQSRRPNTSFCFLDIRSPGLGDTAMYLCATSRDPKEFGNQPQHFGDGTRLSIL.

This clonotype occurred a few times. The rearrangement joins TRBV19 to TRBJ2-5, with D tentatively TRBD1 (6 bases). The V gene lost 3 bases and the J gene lost 2 bases, with 16 bases spanning the gap. This CDR3 comprises 16 residues. Looked up from germline, CDR1 is LNHDA and CDR2 is SQIVND (reference sequence). For the CDR3, the DNA is TGTGCCAGTAGTATGTCTCTAGGGACAAGACAAGAGACCCAGTACTTC. This codes for CASSMSLGTRQETQYF.

This clonotype was picked up many times. V and J are TRBV7-6 and TRBJ2-3, with 9 bases fitting TRBD1. This CDR3 has 19 residues. Germline-derived CDR1 and CDR2 are SGHVS and FNYEAQ. J gave up 1 base and V 1 base, and 12 bases lay outside the gene matches. CDR3 bases: TGTGCCAGCAGCTTAGACCTCGGTAGGGACAGGGTGGGCACAGATACGCAGTATTTT. It codes for CASSLDLGRDRVGTDTQYF.

The genes are TRBV25-1 and TRBJ1-2; D unresolved. The CDR3 is made up of 18 amino acids. CDR1 is MGHDK, CDR2 SYGVNS, per germline. Trimming took off 0 bases at V and 0 bases at J, with 17 bases between the two ends. The CDR3 DNA is TGTGCCAGCAGTGAATACTATATACCCCCCGGTACTAACTATGGCTACACCTTC. Translated: CASSEYYIPPGTNYGYTF.

The sample holds a few counts of this clonotype. The CDR3 spells CASSGEPGTGLILAKNIQYF. The DNA of the CDR3 is TGTGCCAGCAGTGGAGAGCCCGGGACAGGCCTAATTTTAGCCAAAAACATTCAGTACTTC. The V and J genes are TRBV7-1 and TRBJ2-4; TRBD1 matches 8 bases. TRBV7-1 qualifies as an ORF whose function is uncertain. The CDR3 is 20 amino acids. J was trimmed by 0 bases and V by 6 bases; bases with no gene match: 19.

The sample holds many counts of this clonotype. The chain has TRBV7-8 and TRBJ1-1; D gene uncertain. This CDR3 is 20 amino acids long. Germline V gene sequence: CDR1 SGHVS, CDR2 FQNEAQ. Deletions cut 0 bases from V and 1 base from J, with 24 bases between. The CDR3 coding sequence is TGTGCCAGCAGCTTAGCTGGTGGCGAGGGTCGACCGCTAACGAACACTGAAGCTTTCTTT. This translates into CASSLAGGEGRPLTNTEAFF.

The genes are TRBV11-2 and TRBJ1-1; TRBD1 is a possible D gene (5 bases). The CDR3 has 15 residues. V lost 0 bases to trimming and J lost 5 bases, with 13 bases between them. The germline V gene encodes CDR1 SGHAT and CDR2 FQNNGV. Here the CDR3 reads CASSLDGGVWTEAFF. The CDR3 coding sequence is TGTGCCAGCAGCTTAGATGGGGGTGTGTGGACTGAAGCTTTCTTT.

V usage is TRBV20-1 and J usage is TRBJ2-7, with 7 nucleotides matching TRBD2. The CDR3 totals 15 residues. V dropped 1 base and J dropped 3; count of bases not matched to a gene: 9. In germline, CDR1 is DFQATT, CDR2 SNEGSKA (reference sequence). CDR3 nucleotide sequence: TGCAGTGCTAGAGGTCGCGGGAGAGTACTCTACGAGCAGTACGTC. Amino acids: CSARGRGRVLYEQYV.

This clonotype was observed at least ten times. The V gene is TRBV7-2, the J gene TRBJ1-4, with D possibly matching TRBD1 (5 bases). CDR3 size: 15 residues. V lost 5 bases, J lost 4 bases, and 14 bases lay in between. Per the germline V gene, CDR1 is SGHTA and CDR2 is FQGNSA. The CDR3 nucleotides read TGTGCCAGCAGCCGGGGGGGAGAACATAATGAAAAACTGTTTTTT. Protein sequence: CASSRGGEHNEKLFF.

This clonotype turned up a few times. This chain uses TRBV27 with TRBJ1-4, with a tentative D call TRBD1 (6 bases). This CDR3 comprises 15 residues. Germline V CDR1 and CDR2: MNHEY, SMNVEV (reference sequence). The V gene lost 5 bases and the J gene lost 7 bases, with 17 bases spanning the gap. CDR3 protein: CASSPTSTGREKLFF. The CDR3 coding sequence is TGTGCCAGCAGTCCCACATCGACAGGACGTGAAAAACTGTTTTTT.